This T cell receptor (beta chain) was sequenced for a study of radiotherapy plus CTLA-4 blockade in lung cancer. Study background: Objective response was observed in roughly a sixth of patients, and disease control in approximately 30%.

Points on this clone: The antigen remains unidentified.

The CDR3 runs to 13 residues. V was clipped by 1 base and J by 7 bases, with 10 bases between them. Germline V gene data show CDR1 as LNHDA and CDR2 as SQIVND (reference sequence). Clones were read by immunoSEQ multiplex PCR, and TCRdb kept only the in-frame ones, dropping some. The table has 95,000 to 150,000 clones, 70% to 90% seen once; the top ten hold about 7%. Overall study findings and caveats: Among blood TCR repertoires after radiotherapy plus ipilimumab, tumor-derived clones expanded. Interferon-beta and early blood T cell clone dynamics reportedly predicted response best.

Those with chemo-refractory metastatic non-small-cell lung cancer were treated with focal radiation combined with CTLA-4 blockade using ipilimumab. The input for sequencing was peripheral blood, taken from a patient treated with radiotherapy plus ipilimumab. The chain links TRBV19 to TRBJ1-2, with D unresolved. This receptor was taken from a human donor with non-small cell lung cancer that progressed on radiotherapy plus ipilimumab. The CDR3: CASSIGGISGYTF. Written as DNA, the CDR3 is TGTGCCAGTAGTATAGGTGGGATCTCTGGCTACACCTTC.